These T cell receptor beta chains were read from a single sample in a study of shared clonotypes between healthy human individuals. The data were produced by immunoSEQ multiplex PCR, yet TCRdb's version contains in-frame clones alone and is incomplete. The sample contains more than 1,200,000 clones, approximately 98.5% of which appear only once. The sample taken for sequencing was naive CD4+ T cells sorted from blood. The origin of the receptors is a young man in good health. Each CDR3 is given with its conserved first and last residue. A D gene is named only where the DNA matches it firmly. Expanded clones get a size class; other rows say once, few or many, or leave the size out.

cdr3_aa cdr3_nt j_call v_call clone_size d_call
CASSLGRTGNNEQYF TGCGCCAGCAGCTTGGGCAGGACAGGGAACAACGAGCAGTACTTC TRBJ2-7 TRBV5-1 - TRBD1
CASSPRTVNYGYTF TGTGCCAGCAGTCCCCGGACAGTTAACTATGGCTACACCTTC TRBJ1-2 TRBV6-6 - -
CASTHAGPRINYGYTF TGTGCCAGTACCCATGCTGGACCGAGAATTAACTATGGCTACACCTTC TRBJ1-2 TRBV19 - -
CASSPTGGLYGYTF TGTGCCAGCTCACCAACAGGGGGCCTCTATGGCTACACCTTC TRBJ1-2 TRBV18 - TRBD1
CSVGSGRKAFF TGCAGCGTTGGTTCGGGACGGAAGGCTTTCTTT TRBJ1-1 TRBV29-1 once -
CASSPMGTSADQETQYF TGTGCCAGCAGTCCCATGGGGACTAGCGCCGACCAAGAGACCCAGTACTTC TRBJ2-5 TRBV28 - TRBD2
CASSQVNYGYTF TGTGCCAGCAGTCAGGTTAACTATGGCTACACCTTC TRBJ1-2 TRBV28 - -
CASSPSLQIETQYF TGCGCCAGCAGCCCGTCGCTACAGATAGAGACCCAGTACTTC TRBJ2-5 TRBV5-1 - -
CASSSADREDSGANVLTF TGTGCCAGCAGCTCCGCAGACAGGGAAGACTCTGGGGCCAACGTCCTGACTTTC TRBJ2-6 TRBV11-3 - TRBD1
CASSLATGLNTIYF TGCGCCAGCAGCTTGGCGACAGGGTTAAACACCATATATTTT TRBJ1-3 TRBV5-1 - TRBD1
CASNKAGVGRSTDTQYF TGCGCCAGCAATAAAGCGGGAGTAGGACGTAGCACAGATACGCAGTATTTT TRBJ2-3 TRBV5-1 - TRBD2
CASSLGTGRGYTF TGTGCCAGCAGCTTAGGGACGGGACGCGGCTACACCTTC TRBJ1-2 TRBV7-6 - -
CASSPSLWASAPNQPQHF TGTGCCAGCAGCCCATCCCTGTGGGCTTCAGCTCCCAATCAGCCCCAGCATTTT TRBJ1-5 TRBV7-3 - -
CASSDGTTNEQFF TGTGCCAGCAGCGACGGGACTACCAATGAGCAGTTCTTC TRBJ2-1 TRBV11-2 - TRBD2
CASSDVREVAYNEQFF TGCGCCAGCAGTGATGTCCGGGAGGTGGCCTACAATGAGCAGTTCTTC TRBJ2-1 TRBV10-1 once TRBD2
CASSLGGDSTDTQYF TGTGCCAGCAGCTTGGGGGGGGACAGCACAGATACGCAGTATTTT TRBJ2-3 TRBV5-4 - -
CASSLGQSNQPQHF TGTGCCAGCAGCTTGGGACAGAGCAATCAGCCCCAGCATTTT TRBJ1-5 TRBV5-6 - -
CASSPRTTYEQYF TGTGCCAGCAGCCCCAGGACCACCTACGAGCAGTACTTC TRBJ2-7 TRBV5-4 - -
CASSSGTDYGYTF TGTGCCAGCAGCTCCGGGACAGACTATGGCTACACCTTC TRBJ1-2 TRBV2 - TRBD1
CARKPTGLNTEAFF TGTGCCAGAAAACCGACAGGGTTGAACACTGAAGCTTTCTTT TRBJ1-1 TRBV2 - TRBD1
CASSVRQGAYEQYF TGTGCCAGCAGCGTCAGACAGGGTGCGTACGAGCAGTACTTC TRBJ2-7 TRBV11-2 - TRBD1
CASSQGVSGGYTF TGCGCCAGCAGCCAAGGCGTAAGTGGTGGCTACACCTTC TRBJ1-2 TRBV4-1 - -
CASSIGPSDYYEQYF TGTGCCAGCAGCATTGGACCCTCAGATTATTACGAGCAGTACTTC TRBJ2-7 TRBV21-1 - -
CASSVTGTGGYTF TGTGCCAGCAGCGTAACCGGGACCGGCGGCTACACCTTC TRBJ1-2 TRBV9 - -
CASSSSHRGRTGELFF TGTGCCAGCAGCTCATCTCATCGCGGGAGGACCGGGGAGCTGTTTTTT TRBJ2-2 TRBV7-6 - TRBD2
CASSLGRTASSYNEQFF TGTGCCAGCAGCTTAGGACGGACCGCCAGCTCCTACAATGAGCAGTTCTTC TRBJ2-1 TRBV7-6 - -
CASSFEGGPTDEQFF TGCGCCAGCAGCTTCGAGGGAGGGCCTACCGATGAGCAGTTCTTC TRBJ2-1 TRBV5-1 - TRBD2
CASSTRRGEGYTF TGTGCCAGCTCCACGCGCCGGGGGGAGGGCTACACCTTC TRBJ1-2 TRBV6-5 - -
CASSPASGSAYNEQFF TGTGCCAGCAGCCCGGCGAGCGGGAGTGCCTACAATGAGCAGTTCTTC TRBJ2-1 TRBV5-4 - TRBD2
CASSLGLAGSYEQYF TGTGCCAGCAGCTTAGGCCTGGCAGGATCCTACGAGCAGTACTTC TRBJ2-7 TRBV7-2 - -
CASTPGDTGELFF TGCGCCAGCACCCCGGGGGACACCGGGGAGCTGTTTTTT TRBJ2-2 TRBV5-1 - -
CASSRDRSYEQYF TGTGCCAGTAGCCGGGACAGGTCCTACGAGCAGTACTTC TRBJ2-7 TRBV19 - TRBD1
CASSPKRGGRGSNEQFF TGTGCCAGCTCACCGAAAAGGGGCGGGAGGGGGAGCAATGAGCAGTTCTTC TRBJ2-1 TRBV18 - TRBD2
CSVGGGNQPQHF TGCAGCGTTGGAGGGGGCAATCAGCCCCAGCATTTT TRBJ1-5 TRBV29-1 - -
CASSRTGFTYEQYF TGTGCCAGCAGCCGTACGGGCTTCACCTACGAGCAGTACTTC TRBJ2-7 TRBV5-7 once -
CASSLEASGTYEQYF TGTGCCAGCAGCTTAGAGGCTAGCGGGACATACGAGCAGTACTTC TRBJ2-7 TRBV7-6 - TRBD2
CASSPPGLGVPYGYTF TGTGCCAGCAGTCCCCCCGGATTAGGGGTCCCCTATGGCTACACCTTC TRBJ1-2 TRBV6-6 - -
CASSLPRWRDGTGELFF TGTGCCAGCAGTCTCCCCCGGTGGCGGGATGGCACCGGGGAGCTGTTTTTT TRBJ2-2 TRBV27 - -
CASSRDGGYSYEQYF TGTGCCAGCTCACGAGACGGGGGTTACTCCTACGAGCAGTACTTC TRBJ2-7 TRBV18 - -